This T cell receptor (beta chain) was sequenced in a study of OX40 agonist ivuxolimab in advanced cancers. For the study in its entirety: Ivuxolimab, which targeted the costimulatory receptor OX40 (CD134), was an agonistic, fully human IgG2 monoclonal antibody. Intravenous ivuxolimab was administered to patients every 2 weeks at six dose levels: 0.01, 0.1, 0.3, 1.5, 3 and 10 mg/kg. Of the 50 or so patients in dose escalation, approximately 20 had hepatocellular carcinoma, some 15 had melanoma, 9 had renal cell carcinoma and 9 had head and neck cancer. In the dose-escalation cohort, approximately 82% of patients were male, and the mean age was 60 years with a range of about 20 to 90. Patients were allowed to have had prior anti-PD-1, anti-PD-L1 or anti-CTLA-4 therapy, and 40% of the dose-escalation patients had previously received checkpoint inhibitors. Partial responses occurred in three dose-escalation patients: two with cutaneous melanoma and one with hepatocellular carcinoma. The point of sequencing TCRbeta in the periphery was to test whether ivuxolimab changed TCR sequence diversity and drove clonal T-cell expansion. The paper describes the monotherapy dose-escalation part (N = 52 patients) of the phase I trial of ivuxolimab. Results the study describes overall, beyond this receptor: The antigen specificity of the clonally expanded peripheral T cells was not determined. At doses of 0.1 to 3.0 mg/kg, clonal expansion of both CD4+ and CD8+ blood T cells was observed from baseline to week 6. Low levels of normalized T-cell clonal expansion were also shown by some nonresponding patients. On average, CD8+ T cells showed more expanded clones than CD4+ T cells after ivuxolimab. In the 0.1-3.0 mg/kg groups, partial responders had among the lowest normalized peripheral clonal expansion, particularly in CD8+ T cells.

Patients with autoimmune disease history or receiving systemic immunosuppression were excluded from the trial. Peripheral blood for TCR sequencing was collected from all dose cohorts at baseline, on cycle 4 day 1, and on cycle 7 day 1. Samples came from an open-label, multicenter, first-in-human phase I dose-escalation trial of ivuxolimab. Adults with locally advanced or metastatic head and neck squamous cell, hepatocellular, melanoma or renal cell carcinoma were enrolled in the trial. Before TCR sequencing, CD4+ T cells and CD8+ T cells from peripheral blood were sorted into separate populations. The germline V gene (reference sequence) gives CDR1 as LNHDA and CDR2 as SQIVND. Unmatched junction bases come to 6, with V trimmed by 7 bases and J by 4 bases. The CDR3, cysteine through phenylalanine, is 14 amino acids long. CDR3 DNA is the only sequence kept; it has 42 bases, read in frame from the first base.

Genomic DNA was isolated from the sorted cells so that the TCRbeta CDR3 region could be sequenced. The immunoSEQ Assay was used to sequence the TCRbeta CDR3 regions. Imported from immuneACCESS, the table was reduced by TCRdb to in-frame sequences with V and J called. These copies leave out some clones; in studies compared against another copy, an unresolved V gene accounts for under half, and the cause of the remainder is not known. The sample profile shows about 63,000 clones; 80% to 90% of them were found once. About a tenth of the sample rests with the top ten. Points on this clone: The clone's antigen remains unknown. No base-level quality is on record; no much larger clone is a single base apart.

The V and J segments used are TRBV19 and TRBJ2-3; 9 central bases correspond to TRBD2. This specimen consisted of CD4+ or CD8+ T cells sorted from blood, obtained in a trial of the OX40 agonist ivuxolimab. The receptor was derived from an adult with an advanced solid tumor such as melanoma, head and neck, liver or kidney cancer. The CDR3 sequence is CASTRGGIPDTQYF. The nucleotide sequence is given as TGTGCCAGTACGCGGGGGGGAATCCCAGATACGCAGTATTTT. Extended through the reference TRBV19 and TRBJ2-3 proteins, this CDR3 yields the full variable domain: DGGITQSPKYLFRKEGQNVTLSCEQNLNHDAMYWYRQDPGQGLRLIYYSQIVNDFQKGDIAEGYSVSREKKESFPLTVTSAQKNPTAFYLCASTRGGIPDTQYFGPGTRLTVL.